This TCR beta chain was observed in a study of blood T cell repertoires in COVID-19 (dated by TCRdb to 2018 to 2020). Describing the broader study: The collaborator samples originated in the United States, Italy and Spain and spanned the acute and convalescent phases of COVID-19. The prospective study material was composed of cDNA or gDNA derived from T cells, B-cell-depleted T cells, or PBMCs. Deeply sampled blood TCRbeta repertoires from subjects exposed to, actively infected with, or recovered from COVID-19 were included in the dataset. The repertoires were released in a freely available public database intended as a resource for research on the immune response to SARS-CoV-2. Samples came from the ongoing ImmuneRACE study (first 160 participants) plus 1,254 subjects from 6 global collaborators. Nearly every sample came with metadata listing a de-identified subject ID, COVID-19 status, age in years and sex. Where available, HLA class I and class II types were obtained from metadata supplied by the sample provider rather than from assay-based typing.

CDR1 and CDR2 (SGHVS, FQNEAQ) derive from the germline V gene. Clipping removes 5 bases from V and 8 bases from J, with 5 as the unmatched junction base count. The CDR3 covers 12 residues, taking in both the cysteine and the phenylalanine. Only the CDR3 part of the read is kept: 36 bases, read in frame from the first base. The immunoSEQ Assay, a bias-controlled multiplex PCR, was used to amplify TCRbeta CDR3 regions from genomic DNA. In the original analysis: Within the assay, amplification of reference gene primers was used to estimate how many nucleated cells each sample contained. To quantify the absolute abundance of each unique TCRbeta CDR3 rearrangement, sequence reads were collapsed and filtered. Productive Simpson clonality was computed per sample as the square root of Simpson's diversity index over productive rearrangements. In TCRdb, the immuneACCESS table is reduced to in-frame sequences with V and J assigned. These tables do not hold every clone; where another copy was compared, an unresolved V gene accounts for under half, and the others remain unexplained. The V and J calls and the clone size are those of that table, but D and trimming were determined from the DNA. This sample comprises 300,000 to 400,000 clones, more than 75% of them detected only once. Around 8% of the sample lies in the top ten.

To note about this clone: Its antigen target is currently unknown. No base quality values were provided; no much bigger clone lies one nucleotide off. Other DNA sequences in this specimen translate into the identical CDR3.

Another Seattle source contributed samples from volunteer blood donors who had recovered from COVID-19. Each collaborating institution followed its own protocols to collect whole blood in K2EDTA tubes. Collaborator samples were shipped for TCRbeta analysis as frozen whole blood, isolated PBMCs, or DNA extracted from either sample type. Here is what the overall study found, with its caveats: Clinical and demographic metadata were provided uncurated, with the amount varying by source and participant.

The chain is made from TRBV7-8 and TRBJ1-1, with 7 bases matching TRBD1. This receptor was taken from a woman aged 45-60 years who had recovered from COVID-19. The sample was peripheral blood. The nucleotide sequence reads TGTGCCAGCAGCCCGACAGGGACGGAAGCTTTCTTT. The encoded protein is CASSPTGTEAFF.